Following are 22 T cell receptor beta chains from one sample sequenced in a study of OX40 agonist ivuxolimab in advanced cancers. Libraries were prepared by immunoSEQ multiplex PCR; TCRdb keeps only in-frame clonotypes and omits some of them. The sample records under 100,000 clones, about 85% being singletons. The specimen comprised CD4+ or CD8+ T cells sorted from blood, sampled in a trial of the OX40 agonist ivuxolimab. The receptor source for this set is an adult with an advanced solid tumor such as melanoma, head and neck, liver or kidney cancer.

The chain carries TRBV5-1 and TRBJ1-6, with 9 bases fitting TRBD1. CDR1 is SGHRS and CDR2 is YFSETQ in the germline V gene. With 0 bases clipped from V and 6 bases from J, the junction kept 1 base outside the gene matches. The CDR3 consists of 15 residues. The CDR3 region is CASSLGQGGNSPLHF. In nucleotides, the CDR3 is TGCGCCAGCAGCTTGGGACAGGGGGGTAATTCACCCCTCCACTTT.

This rearrangement joins TRBV28 to TRBJ2-2; 8 bases match TRBD1. Germline lookup yields CDR1 MDHEN and CDR2 SYDVKM. The ends lost 4 bases at V and 4 bases at J; junction bases unmatched: 5. The CDR3 sequence is 15 residues long. The CDR3 region is CASSSGGTGTGELFF. The CDR3 nucleotides are TGTGCCAGCAGTTCCGGTGGGACAGGCACCGGGGAGCTGTTTTTT.

The CDR3 loop reads CASSLATGYYEAFF. CDR3 nucleotide sequence: TGTGCCAGCAGCTTGGCCACGGGGTACTATGAAGCTTTCTTT. The V call is TRBV5-5, the J call TRBJ1-1; D ambiguous. Germline loops: CDR1 SGHKS, CDR2 YYEKEE (reference sequence). Deletions cut 0 bases from V and 7 bases from J, with 13 bases between. The CDR3 contains 14 residues.

This clone appeared a few times. CDR3 DNA sequence: TGCGCCAGCAGCCGAGGGGACAGGGGCGGCTACACCTTC. The encoded protein is CASSRGDRGGYTF. This chain uses TRBV4-1 with TRBJ1-2; 10 bases match TRBD1. This CDR3 is built from 13 residues. CDR1 MGHRA and CDR2 YSYEKL come from the germline V gene. V lost 4 bases, J lost 8 bases, and 4 bases stayed unmatched.

The chain employs TRBV5-1 and TRBJ2-1, with 11 bases identical to TRBD2. Trimming cost V 0 bases and J 4 bases; bases outside gene matches: 3. CDR1 and CDR2 (germline): SGHRS, YFSETQ. The CDR3 contains 16 residues. The CDR3 sequence is CASSLVSSGGYNEQFF. CDR3 nucleotide sequence: TGCGCCAGCAGCTTGGTCTCTAGCGGGGGGTACAATGAGCAGTTCTTC.

The chain recombines TRBV19 with TRBJ2-1, with D possibly being TRBD2 (5 bases). The V and J ends lost 1 base and 1 base respectively, with 11 bases between them. This CDR3 spans 16 amino acids. Germline CDR1 is LNHDA and CDR2 is SQIVND (reference sequence). This CDR3 is CASSIGAGASYNEQFF. CDR3 DNA: TGTGCCAGTAGTATAGGCGCGGGTGCGTCCTACAATGAGCAGTTCTTC.

The rearrangement joins TRBV9 to TRBJ2-1; 9 bases match TRBD2. The CDR3 totals 15 residues. Germline V gene data show CDR1 as SGDLS and CDR2 as YYNGEE. V lost 4 bases, J lost 5 bases, and 7 bases stayed unmatched. This CDR3 reads CASSPRLAGNNEQFF. The CDR3 DNA reads TGTGCCAGCAGCCCCCGTCTAGCGGGGAACAATGAGCAGTTCTTC. The variable domain in full, completed from reference TRBV9 and TRBJ2-1, reads DSGVTQTPKHLITATGQRVTLRCSPRSGDLSVYWYQQSLDQGLQFLIQYYNGEERAKGNILERFSAQQFPDLHSELNLSSLELGDSALYFCASSPRLAGNNEQFFGPGTRLTVL.

This clone has only a few counts. J is TRBJ2-7 and V is TRBV6-1; 8 positions match TRBD1. Germline V gene data show CDR1 as MNHNS and CDR2 as SASEGT. The CDR3 runs 15 residues. V gave up 2 bases and J gave up 3 bases; unmatched junction bases: 6. Here the CDR3 reads CASSERTGNHYEQYF. CDR3 in DNA: TGTGCCAGCAGTGAACGGACAGGGAATCACTACGAGCAGTACTTC.

The V gene is TRBV2, the J gene TRBJ2-2; D call uncertain. V lost 1 base to trimming and J lost 8 bases, with 14 bases between them. The CDR3 has 15 residues. Germline loops: CDR1 SNHLY, CDR2 FYNNEI. The chain's CDR3 is CASSEGFRRAGELFF. The CDR3 region has the DNA TGTGCCAGCAGTGAAGGTTTCCGAAGGGCTGGGGAGCTGTTTTTT. The complete variable domain, with remaining parts taken from reference TRBV2 and TRBJ2-2, reads EPEVTQTPSHQVTQMGQEVILRCVPISNHLYFYWYRQILGQKVEFLVSFYNNEISEKSEIFDDQFSVERPDGSNFTLKIRSTKLEDSAMYFCASSEGFRRAGELFFGEGSRLTVL.

The chain carries TRBV4-2 and TRBJ1-2; D call uncertain. V lost 0 bases to trimming and J lost 3 bases, with 14 bases between them. Germline CDR1 is LGHNA and CDR2 is YNFKEQ. This CDR3 is built from 16 residues. The CDR3 reads CASSQDRRLKDYGYTF. DNA for the CDR3: TGTGCCAGCAGCCAAGATCGGCGGCTAAAGGACTATGGCTACACCTTC.

This chain joins TRBV11-3 and TRBJ2-5, with 7 bases aligning to TRBD1. V lost 5 bases to trimming and J lost 0 bases; unmatched junction nucleotides: 3. From germline, CDR1 is SGHNT and CDR2 YENEEA. This CDR3 is built from 14 residues. CDR3 protein: CASSRGTDQETQYF. The DNA for the CDR3 is TGTGCCAGCAGCAGAGGGACAGACCAAGAGACCCAGTACTTC.

This clone was counted a few times. The rearrangement uses TRBV19 and TRBJ1-5, with TRBD1 identical over 8 bases. With 7 bases clipped from V and 2 bases from J, the junction kept 16 bases outside the gene matches. Germline V gene data show CDR1 as LNHDA and CDR2 as SQIVND (reference sequence). CDR3 length: 18 amino acids. The CDR3 nucleotides are TGTGCCAGTAAACACCTAAGGGCAGGGGGCTTCGGCAATCAGCCCCAGCATTTT. Protein product: CASKHLRAGGFGNQPQHF.

This clone appeared a single time. This chain uses TRBV2 with TRBJ1-1; D may be TRBD1 (5 bases). Trimming pared 5 bases from V and 7 bases from J, leaving 14 bases between. Germline V CDR1 and CDR2: SNHLY, FYNNEI. The length of the CDR3 is 13 residues. The CDR3 DNA follows: TGTGCCAGCAGTACCCAGGGAAGAATTGAAGCTTTCTTT. This sequence encodes CASSTQGRIEAFF.

The genes are TRBV28 and TRBJ2-5; D is unclear. Germline V gene lookup returns CDR1 MDHEN and CDR2 SYDVKM. The V end lost 3 bases, the J end lost 2 bases, and 16 bases lay between the germline ends. CDR3 length: 16 amino acids. The CDR3 sequence: CASSFTPGYEQETQYF. The CDR3 DNA sequence: TGTGCCAGCAGTTTTACCCCCGGCTACGAACAAGAGACCCAGTACTTC.

The chain couples TRBV5-1 to TRBJ1-4, with 9 nucleotides matching TRBD1. The CDR3 is made up of 15 amino acids. Germline V gene sequence: CDR1 SGHRS, CDR2 YFSETQ. The J segment lost 1 base and the V segment lost 3 bases, leaving 1 base of the junction unmatched. CDR3 loop: CASSSGQGTNEKLFF. In nucleotides, the CDR3 is TGCGCCAGCAGCTCGGGACAGGGAACTAATGAAAAACTGTTTTTT.

The rearrangement joins TRBV5-1 to TRBJ2-6; TRBD1 or TRBD2 may be the D gene (6 bases each). This CDR3 region has 18 residues. Between the trimmed V and J ends, which lost 4 bases and 3 bases, there was a span of 20 bases. Looked up from germline, CDR1 is SGHRS and CDR2 is YFSETQ. This chain's CDR3 is CASSPGWGASNGANVLTF. In DNA, the CDR3 is TGCGCCAGCAGCCCCGGGTGGGGGGCATCGAATGGGGCCAACGTCCTGACTTTC.

The gene calls are TRBV5-1 and TRBJ2-3, with D unresolved. Per germline, CDR1 SGHRS and CDR2 YFSETQ. This CDR3 has 15 amino acids. The ends were cut back, 2 bases at V and 4 bases at J, with 14 bases in the middle. This chain's CDR3 is CASSLSGSPPDTQYF. The CDR3 bases are TGCGCCAGCAGCTTATCTGGTAGCCCCCCAGATACGCAGTATTTT.

The DNA of the CDR3 is TGTGCCATCAGAAGAGAGAATGAGCAGTTCTTC. Translation: CAIRRENEQFF. The chain couples TRBV10-3 to TRBJ2-1; no reliable D call. CDR1 and CDR2 from the germline V gene are ENHRY and SYGVKD. Trimming cost V 6 bases and J 7 bases, with 7 bases left between them. The CDR3 is made up of 11 amino acids.

The table lists this clone with a few counts. This sequence joins TRBV10-1 and TRBJ1-2; D uncertain. This CDR3 contains 13 residues. Germline CDR1 and CDR2: WNHNN and SYGVQD (reference sequence). V was shortened by 2 bases and J by 2 bases, with 6 bases between the two germline ends. The CDR3 coding sequence is TGCGCCAGCAGTGAGCACAGAAACTATGGCTACACCTTC. It codes for CASSEHRNYGYTF.

This clone appeared once. The V call is TRBV6-5, the J call TRBJ2-7; TRBD1 might be the D (5 bases). The V end lost 0 bases, the J end lost 3 bases, and 15 bases lay between the germline ends. The CDR3 totals 16 residues. Germline CDR1 MNHEY, CDR2 SVGAGI. For the CDR3, the DNA is TGTGCCAGCAGTTACTCGAAGGGGCAGTCGAACTACGAGCAGTACTTC. Its translation is CASSYSKGQSNYEQYF.

This clone appeared a single time. For the CDR3, the DNA is TGCGCCAGCAGCCGTTTGACAGGCGGTCAGAACACCGGGGAGCTGTTTTTT. This encodes CASSRLTGGQNTGELFF. V gene TRBV5-1 combines with J gene TRBJ2-2, with a possible D match to TRBD1 (6 bases). CDR3 length: 17 residues. Trimming took 4 bases from V and 1 from J, leaving 17 bases between them. Germline assignment: CDR1 SGHRS and CDR2 YFSETQ.

The rearrangement uses TRBV10-2 and TRBJ2-3; 10 nucleotides align to TRBD2. Germline CDR1 reads WSHSY; CDR2 reads SAAADI. V shed 6 bases and J 6 bases; nucleotides not matched to a gene: 6. The CDR3 has 14 amino acids. Here the CDR3 DNA reads TGCGCCAGCAGGCTAGCGGGGGTAGGTGATACGCAGTATTTT. This codes for CASRLAGVGDTQYF.